This is a list of T cell receptor beta chains from one sample in a study of blood T cell repertoires in COVID-19. Generated by immunoSEQ multiplex PCR, the TCRdb table keeps only in-frame clones and is missing some. Of roughly 170,000 clones listed, 70% to 85% are singletons. Sequenced material: peripheral blood. The receptors were gathered from a human donor in a cohort sampled during active COVID-19. CDR3s include the opening cysteine and the closing phenylalanine or tryptophan. D genes are given only for firm matches. Some rows mark clone size as missing; the rest say once, few, many or name a class of expanded clone.

j_call,v_call,d_call,cdr3_length,clone_size,cdr3_aa,cdr3_nt
TRBJ2-1,TRBV6-2/TRBV6-3,TRBD2,17,.,CASSRASSGGSYNEQFF,TGTGCCAGCAGCCGCGCCTCTAGCGGGGGGTCCTACAATGAGCAGTTCTTC
TRBJ2-1,TRBV10-3,TRBD2,13,.,CAISDQIAGEQFF,TGTGCCATCAGTGACCAGATAGCGGGTGAGCAGTTCTTC
TRBJ1-1,TRBV30,.,13,.,CAWSLDTNTEAFF,TGTGCCTGGAGTCTGGACACTAACACTGAAGCTTTCTTT
TRBJ1-2,TRBV28,.,13,.,CASSLREDYGYTF,TGTGCCAGCAGTTTAAGGGAGGACTATGGCTACACCTTC
TRBJ2-7,TRBV9,.,14,.,CASSSGGGGDEQYF,TGTGCCAGCAGCTCTGGGGGAGGAGGCGACGAGCAGTACTTC
TRBJ1-1,TRBV6-5,.,14,.,CASSHIAGQLEAFF,TGTGCCAGCAGCCACATCGCCGGACAGCTTGAAGCTTTCTTT
TRBJ1-1,TRBV4-2,TRBD1,14,.,CASSQQGVRTEAFF,TGTGCCAGCAGCCAGCAGGGGGTTAGGACTGAAGCTTTCTTT
TRBJ2-5,TRBV4-1,.,13,few,CASSQVPGETQYF,TGCGCCAGCAGCCAAGTCCCAGGGGAGACCCAGTACTTC
TRBJ1-1,TRBV27,.,14,.,CASSLTGMNTEAFF,TGTGCCAGCAGTTTGACAGGCATGAACACTGAAGCTTTCTTT
TRBJ1-1,TRBV18,.,15,.,CASSPPVGGVAEAFF,TGTGCCAGCTCACCCCCGGTGGGCGGGGTAGCTGAAGCTTTCTTT
TRBJ2-3,TRBV2,TRBD2,18,.,CASRGLAGGPEISDTQYF,TGTGCCAGCAGGGGACTAGCGGGGGGGCCTGAGATCTCAGATACGCAGTATTTT
TRBJ1-3,TRBV3-1/TRBV3-2,.,16,.,CASSQDKGVSGNTIYF,TGTGCCAGCAGCCAAGATAAAGGGGTATCGGGAAACACCATATATTTT
TRBJ2-7,TRBV19,TRBD1,12,.,CASGTGWDEQYF,TGTGCCAGTGGGACAGGGTGGGACGAGCAGTACTTC
TRBJ1-5,TRBV9,.,14,.,CASSAGQRNQPQHF,TGTGCCAGCAGCGCCGGACAGCGCAATCAGCCCCAGCATTTT
TRBJ1-5,TRBV6-6,TRBD1,16,few,CASSYAGQYGNQPQHF,TGTGCCAGCAGTTACGCGGGACAGTATGGCAATCAGCCCCAGCATTTT
TRBJ1-1,TRBV13,TRBD1,17,.,CASSLRGDRGLNTEAFF,TGTGCCAGCAGCCTAAGGGGGGACAGGGGGCTGAACACTGAAGCTTTCTTT
TRBJ2-3,TRBV9,TRBD2,17,.,CASSARAAGGPADTQYF,TGTGCCAGCAGCGCGCGGGCCGCGGGGGGGCCAGCAGATACGCAGTATTTT
TRBJ2-7,TRBV27,TRBD1,14,.,CASSTDRGRAKQYF,TGTGCCAGCAGTACCGACAGGGGCAGGGCAAAGCAGTACTTC
TRBJ2-5,TRBV10-2,TRBD1,16,.,CASSGLDRGYQETQYF,TGCGCCAGCAGTGGCTTGGACAGGGGGTACCAAGAGACCCAGTACTTC
TRBJ2-5,TRBV19,.,13,once,CASSIGRQETQYF,TGTGCCAGTAGTATTGGCAGACAAGAGACCCAGTACTTC
TRBJ1-4,TRBV7-9,TRBD1,14,.,CASRRDRGPEKLFF,TGTGCCAGCAGAAGGGACAGGGGGCCTGAAAAACTGTTTTTT
TRBJ2-7,TRBV15,TRBD1,16,.,CATSRDGARGRGEQYF,TGTGCCACCAGCAGAGATGGGGCCAGGGGGCGCGGGGAGCAGTACTTC
TRBJ2-1,TRBV7-8,TRBD2,16,.,CASSLPAGGMSNEQFF,TGTGCCAGCAGCTTACCAGCGGGGGGGATGTCCAATGAGCAGTTCTTC
TRBJ1-2,TRBV5-4,.,13,.,CASSTRGVYGYTF,TGTGCCAGCAGTACGCGGGGGGTCTATGGCTACACCTTC
TRBJ2-2,TRBV30,.,13,.,CAWSVWGAGELFF,TGTGCCTGGAGTGTTTGGGGAGCCGGGGAGCTGTTTTTT
TRBJ2-7,TRBV13,TRBD1,15,.,CASSRTGGRGYEQYF,TGTGCCAGCAGCCGGACAGGGGGTCGCGGTTACGAGCAGTACTTC
TRBJ2-7,TRBV5-1,.,13,.,CASSPDSLYEQYF,TGCGCCAGCAGCCCAGACTCCCTTTACGAGCAGTACTTC
TRBJ1-1,TRBV30,.,13,.,CAWSGGINTEAFF,TGTGCCTGGAGTGGAGGGATAAACACTGAAGCTTTCTTT
TRBJ1-2,TRBV6-5,.,13,few,CASRAGSRGGYTF,TGTGCCAGCAGAGCGGGCTCGAGGGGTGGCTACACCTTC
TRBJ2-2,TRBV10-3,TRBD1,16,.,CAISESATGYTGELFF,TGTGCCATCAGTGAGTCGGCGACAGGGTACACCGGGGAGCTGTTTTTT
TRBJ1-3,TRBV5-6,.,16,.,CASSWAGPRSGNTIYF,TGTGCCAGCAGCTGGGCGGGACCGCGCTCTGGAAACACCATATATTTT
TRBJ1-2,TRBV11-2,.,14,.,CASSNRVSGYGYTF,TGTGCCAGCAGCAACAGGGTATCGGGGTATGGCTACACCTTC
TRBJ2-1,TRBV14,TRBD1,17,.,CASSRFQSGQGRDEQFF,TGTGCCAGCAGCCGCTTTCAATCGGGACAGGGCAGAGATGAGCAGTTCTTC
TRBJ2-7,TRBV2,.,12,.,CASSGGEDEQYF,TGTGCCAGCAGTGGGGGGGAGGACGAGCAGTACTTC
TRBJ2-3,TRBV2,TRBD2,15,.,CASRDSGGATDTQYF,TGTGCCAGCAGGGATAGCGGGGGGGCCACAGATACGCAGTATTTT
TRBJ1-5,TRBV10-3,TRBD1,15,.,CAISELGGGNQPQHF,TGTGCCATCAGCGAGTTAGGGGGCGGGAATCAGCCCCAGCATTTT
TRBJ1-4,TRBV6-4,TRBD1,24,.,CASSDSKGRGRKKEAAETNEKLFF,TGTGCCAGCAGTGACTCGAAGGGCAGGGGGCGGAAAAAGGAAGCCGCAGAAACTAATGAAAAACTGTTTTTT
TRBJ2-5,TRBV3-1/TRBV3-2,TRBD1,14,.,CASSPTGSGETQYF,TGTGCCAGCAGCCCGACAGGGTCGGGGGAGACCCAGTACTTC
TRBJ1-2,TRBV5-6,.,12,.,CASSLGGQGYTF,TGTGCCAGCAGCTTGGGGGGCCAAGGCTACACCTTC
TRBJ1-4,TRBV5-1,.,16,.,CASSPLGGWTNEKLFF,TGCGCCAGCAGCCCCCTGGGGGGTTGGACTAATGAAAAACTGTTTTTT
TRBJ2-5,TRBV9,TRBD1,15,.,CASSVGRGPQETQYF,TGTGCCAGCAGCGTAGGCAGGGGGCCTCAAGAGACCCAGTACTTC
TRBJ1-4,TRBV6-1,.,14,.,CASSESFTGEKLFF,TGTGCCAGCAGTGAATCGTTTACCGGTGAAAAACTGTTTTTT
TRBJ1-5,TRBV4-1,.,17,.,CASSQDALGGSNQPQHF,TGCGCCAGCAGCCAAGACGCGCTCGGAGGGAGCAATCAGCCCCAGCATTTT
TRBJ2-2,TRBV6-6,TRBD2,18,.,CASSPWGLAEKNTGELFF,TGTGCCAGCAGTCCCTGGGGACTAGCGGAGAAAAACACCGGGGAGCTGTTTTTT
TRBJ2-7,TRBV5-1,TRBD2,13,.,CASSLGEGYEQYF,TGCGCCAGCAGCTTGGGGGAGGGCTACGAGCAGTACTTC
TRBJ2-1,TRBV4-2,TRBD2,17,.,CASSQDRVAGGYNEQFF,TGTGCCAGCAGCCAAGATCGAGTAGCGGGGGGCTACAATGAGCAGTTCTTC
TRBJ1-2,TRBV2,.,13,.,CASSEGAGYGYTF,TGTGCCAGCAGCGAAGGGGCAGGCTATGGCTACACCTTC
TRBJ2-6,TRBV19,.,18,.,CASSLATGITSGANVLTF,TGTGCCAGTAGTCTTGCGACGGGAATTACATCTGGGGCCAACGTCCTGACTTTC
TRBJ1-1,TRBV2,TRBD1,12,.,CASTRTGSEAFF,TGTGCCAGCACCAGGACAGGGAGTGAAGCTTTCTTT
TRBJ2-2,TRBV2,.,12,many,CASRSGPGELFF,TGTGCCAGCAGGAGTGGGCCCGGGGAGCTGTTTTTT
TRBJ1-5,TRBV5-8,TRBD1,15,.,CASSPDRGGNQPQHF,TGTGCCAGCAGCCCGGACAGGGGGGGTAATCAGCCCCAGCATTTT
TRBJ1-6,TRBV30,TRBD1,16,few,CAWSVGRTGGDSPLHF,TGTGCCTGGAGTGTGGGGCGGACAGGGGGGGATTCACCCCTCCACTTT
TRBJ1-4,TRBV20-1,.,11,.,CSGQINEKLFF,TGCAGTGGGCAGATTAATGAAAAACTGTTTTTT
TRBJ2-5,TRBV20-1,.,10,.,CSAKGETQYF,TGCAGTGCTAAGGGGGAGACCCAGTACTTC
TRBJ2-1,TRBV2,TRBD2,16,.,CASSERRTGGYNEQFF,TGTGCCAGCAGTGAAAGGAGAACGGGGGGGTACAATGAGCAGTTCTTC
TRBJ2-7,TRBV2,.,15,.,CASTEGGGGQYEQYF,TGTGCCAGCACCGAGGGAGGCGGGGGCCAATACGAGCAGTACTTC
TRBJ1-1,TRBV11-2,TRBD1,15,.,CASSLETGGFTEAFF,TGTGCCAGCAGCTTAGAAACAGGGGGGTTCACTGAAGCTTTCTTT
TRBJ1-6,TRBV27,TRBD1,15,.,CASSLVGGENSPLHF,TGTGCCAGCAGTTTGGTAGGGGGCGAGAATTCACCCCTCCACTTT